This T cell receptor (beta chain) was retrieved from a study of T-cell reconstitution after alpha-beta-depleted transplantation in children. There are a few counts of this clonotype. TCRbeta library construction was performed incorporating unique molecular identifiers. TCRdb fed the PCR reads into MiXCR, producing one record per CDR3 protein. The sample carries about 540,000 distinct CDR3 sequences, 25% to 30% recorded once. This CDR3 is 11 amino acids long. Trimming cost V 10 bases and J 5 bases, with 11 bases left between them. Germline V lookup: CDR1 MNHEY, CDR2 SVGAGI. The clonotype originates from a boy under three years old with Wiskott-Aldrich syndrome, due to receive a stem cell transplant. The genes are TRBV6-5 and TRBJ2-5, with D possibly being TRBD2 (6 bases). Sequenced material: PBMCs, taken before TCRalphabeta/CD19-depleted stem cell transplant. CDR3: CATFRGETQYF. The CDR3 coding sequence is TGTGCCACCTTCCGGGGGGAGACCCAGTACTTC.